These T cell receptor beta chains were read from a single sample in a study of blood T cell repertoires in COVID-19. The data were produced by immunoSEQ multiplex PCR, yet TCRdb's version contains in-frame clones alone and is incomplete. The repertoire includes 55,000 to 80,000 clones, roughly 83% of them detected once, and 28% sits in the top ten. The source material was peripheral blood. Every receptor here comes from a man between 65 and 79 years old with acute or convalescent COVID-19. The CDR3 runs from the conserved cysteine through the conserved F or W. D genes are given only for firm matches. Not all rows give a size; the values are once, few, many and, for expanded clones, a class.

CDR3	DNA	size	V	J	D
CASSLQDSYEQYF	TGTGCCAGCAGCTTACAGGATTCCTACGAGCAGTACTTC	-	TRBV9	TRBJ2-7	-
CAGQGSLSYEQYF	TGTGCCGGACAGGGTTCGCTGTCCTACGAGCAGTACTTC	-	TRBV6-4	TRBJ2-7	TRBD1
CASSVGAGAGTDTQYF	TGTGCCAGCAGCGTAGGAGCGGGAGCAGGTACAGATACGCAGTATTTT	-	TRBV9	TRBJ2-3	TRBD2
CASSGVGAEAFF	TGTGCCAGCAGCGGGGTGGGCGCTGAAGCTTTCTTT	-	TRBV9	TRBJ1-1	-
CASSPGFLSYEQYF	TGTGCCAGCAGTCCAGGGTTTCTCTCCTACGAGCAGTACTTC	-	TRBV2	TRBJ2-7	-
CASSLWGVLPSSYEQYF	TGTGCCAGCAGTTTGTGGGGGGTACTCCCTAGCTCCTACGAGCAGTACTTC	many	TRBV28	TRBJ2-7	-
CASREGANTGELFF	TGCGCCAGCAGGGAGGGGGCCAACACCGGGGAGCTGTTTTTT	few	TRBV10-1	TRBJ2-2	-
CASSSLGGGGTEAFF	TGTGCCAGCAGCTCCCTCGGGGGTGGAGGCACTGAAGCTTTCTTT	-	TRBV5-5	TRBJ1-1	-
CASSQYRVGGTEAFF	TGTGCCAGCAGCCAATACAGGGTTGGGGGCACTGAAGCTTTCTTT	few	TRBV14	TRBJ1-1	-
CASTTRDYNEQFF	TGTGCCAGCACCACCCGGGACTACAATGAGCAGTTCTTC	-	TRBV4-2	TRBJ2-1	-
CAIKREVTTEAFF	TGTGCCATCAAGAGGGAAGTAACCACTGAAGCTTTCTTT	few	TRBV10-3	TRBJ1-1	-
CASSFGQGLHEQFF	TGTGCCAGCAGCTTCGGACAGGGGCTACATGAGCAGTTCTTC	-	TRBV11-2	TRBJ2-1	TRBD1
CASSLVGGSQYF	TGTGCCAGCAGCTTAGTAGGCGGCTCGCAGTATTTT	-	TRBV11-3	TRBJ2-3	-
CAWGAGGTNEKLFF	TGTGCCTGGGGCGCGGGCGGAACTAATGAAAAACTGTTTTTT	-	TRBV30	TRBJ1-4	-
CASSYGYEASSGYTF	TGTGCCAGCAGTTATGGCTACGAGGCATCGTCGGGCTACACCTTC	-	TRBV27	TRBJ1-2	-
CASSSLGEEISGANVLTF	TGTGCCAGCAGCTCTTTGGGGGAGGAAATCTCTGGGGCCAACGTCCTGACTTTC	-	TRBV3-1/TRBV3-2	TRBJ2-6	-
CASSRYTGDQETQYF	TGTGCCAGCAGCCGCTACACAGGGGACCAAGAGACCCAGTACTTC	-	TRBV7-3	TRBJ2-5	TRBD1
CASSTGTSLYEQYF	TGTGCCAGCAGCACCGGGACTAGCCTCTACGAGCAGTACTTC	-	TRBV6-2/TRBV6-3	TRBJ2-7	TRBD2
CASSYRTSGNSYEQYF	TGCGCCAGCAGCTACCGGACTAGCGGGAACTCCTACGAGCAGTACTTC	-	TRBV4-1	TRBJ2-7	TRBD2
CSVVSLHRSSYGYTF	TGCAGCGTTGTTAGTCTCCACAGGAGCTCCTATGGCTACACCTTC	-	TRBV29-1	TRBJ1-2	-
CASSSGQHSNQPQHF	TGTGCCAGCTCATCCGGACAGCATAGCAATCAGCCCCAGCATTTT	many	TRBV18	TRBJ1-5	-
CASSPDRGYEQFF	TGTGCCAGCAGCCCCGACAGGGGATATGAGCAGTTCTTC	-	TRBV11-2	TRBJ2-1	TRBD1
CASSPRDRTEQYF	TGTGCCAGCTCACCACGAGACAGAACCGAGCAGTACTTC	-	TRBV18	TRBJ2-7	-
CAWSSGQGGQPQHF	TGTGCCTGGAGTTCGGGACAGGGGGGTCAGCCCCAGCATTTT	-	TRBV30	TRBJ1-5	TRBD1
CATSGGSGYTF	TGTGCCACCAGTGGAGGTTCCGGCTACACCTTC	-	TRBV24-1	TRBJ1-2	-
CSASGETQYF	TGCAGTGCTAGCGGTGAGACCCAGTACTTC	-	TRBV20-1	TRBJ2-5	-
CASSLFRGQETQYF	TGTGCCAGCAGCTTATTTCGGGGGCAAGAGACCCAGTACTTC	-	TRBV7-2	TRBJ2-5	-
CASRENPGQGGEKLFF	TGTGCCAGCAGGGAGAACCCGGGACAGGGAGGCGAAAAACTGTTTTTT	-	TRBV2	TRBJ1-4	TRBD1
CASSDGTGTNEKLFF	TGTGCCAGCAGTGACGGGACAGGGACTAATGAAAAACTGTTTTTT	-	TRBV6-2/TRBV6-3	TRBJ1-4	TRBD1
CASSPTSGVSYEQYF	TGTGCCAGCAGCCCGACTAGCGGGGTCTCCTACGAGCAGTACTTC	-	TRBV5-4	TRBJ2-7	TRBD2
CASMGWQGRGSQVYTF	TGCGCCAGCATGGGGTGGCAGGGCCGAGGTTCGCAGGTCTACACCTTC	-	TRBV10-2	TRBJ1-2	-
CASATPQGDTGELFF	TGCGCCAGCGCGACCCCACAGGGGGACACCGGGGAGCTGTTTTTT	-	TRBV5-1	TRBJ2-2	TRBD1
CASSLGGRGSYNEQFF	TGTGCCAGCAGCTTGGGCGGAAGGGGCTCCTACAATGAGCAGTTCTTC	-	TRBV5-6	TRBJ2-1	-
CASGLVFSTNTGELFF	TGTGCTAGTGGTTTGGTATTTAGCACGAACACCGGGGAGCTGTTTTTT	-	TRBV12-5	TRBJ2-2	-